This TCR beta chain was retrieved from a study of blood T cells in healthy people across ages. CDR1 and CDR2 from the germline V gene are SGHTA and FQGNSA. V gave up 2 bases and J gave up 3 bases, with 8 bases separating them. The CDR3 runs 14 residues. With a J-beta primer mix and a sample-barcoded 5' primer, a second PCR ran 7 to 11 cycles. Each cDNA molecule was tagged by a template-switch adaptor that had 12 random nucleotides. TCRdb re-derived calls from the 5' RACE reads in MiXCR, one entry per CDR3 protein. Of about 750,000 distinct CDR3 sequences in the sample, roughly 50% were seen once. The source is an elderly man in good health. The sequencing sample was made of blood. The chain carries TRBV7-2 and TRBJ2-1; D is uncertain. This chain's CDR3 is CASSLSLNYNEQFF. CDR3 coding DNA: TGTGCCAGCAGCTTATCATTAAACTACAATGAGCAGTTCTTC.